Described below is a single T cell receptor (beta chain) sequence and its context. V dropped 4 bases and J dropped 6; count of bases not matched to a gene: 6. Germline V gene sequence: CDR1 SGDLS, CDR2 YYNGEE. This CDR3 contains 15 residues. This specimen comes from a study of blood T cell repertoires in COVID-19. Study-wide context: COVID-19 samples from acute and convalescent phases originated in the United States, Italy and Spain. T cells, B-cell-depleted T cells, or PBMCs provided the cDNA or gDNA that served as material.

Using immunoSEQ multiplex PCR, the repertoire was profiled, and TCRdb retains in-frame clones only, with some absent. Of 150,000 or so clones listed, about four fifths are singletons. The source material was peripheral blood. This sequence was found in a human donor with acute or convalescent COVID-19. The donor label of this sample is uncertain. The rearrangement links TRBV9 to TRBJ1-4, with 10 bases lining up with TRBD1. In nucleotides, the CDR3 is TGTGCCAGCAGCCCAAGCGGGACAGGGGATGAAAAACTGTTTTTT. Its translation is CASSPSGTGDEKLFF. Filled out from reference TRBV9 and TRBJ1-4, the complete variable domain reads DSGVTQTPKHLITATGQRVTLRCSPRSGDLSVYWYQQSLDQGLQFLIQYYNGEERAKGNILERFSAQQFPDLHSELNLSSLELGDSALYFCASSPSGTGDEKLFFGSGTQLSVL.